These 29 T cell receptor beta chains came from one sample sequenced in a study of cytomegalovirus exposure and HLA in healthy donors. PCR employed 60 Vbeta and 13 Jbeta primers. Only in-frame clones appear in the TCRdb table, and some are missing; sequencing was by immunoSEQ multiplex PCR. The data show just over 200,000 clones, around four fifths seen once. What was sequenced was PBMCs. The receptors were sampled from a man in his fifties or sixties in good health and CMV-seronegative.

The chain couples TRBV5-1 to TRBJ2-5; 8 bases map to TRBD2. Germline assignment: CDR1 SGHRS and CDR2 YFSETQ. Trimming cost V 4 bases and J 2 bases; bases outside gene matches: 10. The length of the CDR3 is 16 residues. CDR3 sequence reads: CASSVAPASGQETQYF. The CDR3 region has the DNA TGCGCCAGCAGCGTAGCCCCGGCTAGCGGGCAAGAGACCCAGTACTTC.

This clone came up once. J is TRBJ2-2 and V is TRBV30; D remains ambiguous. V was shortened by 3 bases and J by 6 bases, with 11 bases between the two germline ends. The length of the CDR3 is 13 residues. The germline V gene has CDR1 GTSNPN and CDR2 SVGIG (reference sequence). CDR3 nucleotides: TGTGCCTGGAGATCTTCCCTCGCCGGGGAGCTGTTTTTT. Translation: CAWRSSLAGELFF. The variable domain in full, completed from reference TRBV30 and TRBJ2-2, reads SQTIHQWPATLVQPVGSPLSLECTVEGTSNPNLYWYRQAAGRGLQLLFYSVGIGQISSEVPQNLSASRPQDRQFILSSKKLLLSDSGFYLCAWRSSLAGELFFGEGSRLTVL.

The V gene is TRBV4-2, the J gene TRBJ2-1, with 7 nucleotides matching TRBD2. Germline assignment: CDR1 LGHNA and CDR2 YNFKEQ. CDR3 size: 18 residues. V was clipped by 4 bases and J by 5 bases; unmatched bases: 17. The CDR3 sequence: CASSRALPAAGDHNEQFF. The CDR3 nucleotides are TGTGCCAGCAGCCGAGCCCTACCAGCGGCGGGAGACCACAATGAGCAGTTCTTC.

This chain uses TRBV10-3 with TRBJ2-6; D perhaps matches TRBD2 (6 bases). The CDR3 sequence is 15 residues long. Germline loops: CDR1 ENHRY, CDR2 SYGVKD. The ends were cut back, 7 bases at V and 0 bases at J, with 10 bases in the middle. DNA of the CDR3: TGTGCCATCACTGCGGGGATCTCTGGGGCCAACGTCCTGACTTTC. This encodes CAITAGISGANVLTF.

This CDR3 is CASSLFSSGSSFGNEQFF. The CDR3 DNA is TGCGCCAGCAGCTTGTTTTCTAGCGGGAGTAGTTTCGGCAATGAGCAGTTCTTC. V is TRBV5-1 and J is TRBJ2-1, with 10 bases fitting TRBD2. The germline gives CDR1 SGHRS, CDR2 YFSETQ. The junction had 13 bases not matched to a gene; V was cut back by 1 base and J by 6 bases. CDR3 length: 18 residues.

This clone appeared once. The chain recombines TRBV9 with TRBJ1-5; no clear D. Germline CDR1 is SGDLS and CDR2 is YYNGEE. The CDR3 runs 15 residues. V lost 4 bases to trimming and J lost 3 bases, with 14 bases between them. CDR3: CASSQEASDNQPQHF. The DNA for the CDR3 is TGTGCCAGCAGCCAAGAGGCGTCGGACAATCAGCCCCAGCATTTT.

In nucleotides, the CDR3 is TGCGCCAGCAGCTGGGGACAGGAGGGCACCGGGGAGCTGTTTTTT. Protein: CASSWGQEGTGELFF. The V call is TRBV5-1, the J call TRBJ2-2; 8 positions agree with TRBD1. V shed 3 bases, J shed 4 bases, and the junction held 5 bases outside the gene matches. CDR3 length: 15 amino acids. Looked up from germline, CDR1 is SGHRS and CDR2 is YFSETQ.

This chain joins TRBV9 and TRBJ1-4; TRBD1 aligns across 9 bases. Germline V gene data show CDR1 as SGDLS and CDR2 as YYNGEE. The V gene end was trimmed by 3 bases and the J gene end by 1 base; junction bases not matched to a gene: 1. The CDR3 is 15 amino acids. CDR3 region: CASSATGGTNEKLFF. The CDR3 DNA reads as TGTGCCAGCAGCGCGACAGGGGGAACTAATGAAAAACTGTTTTTT.

This clone was seen more than once but under ten times. The V gene is TRBV6-1, the J gene TRBJ2-2, with D possibly being TRBD2 (5 bases). The CDR3 has 14 residues. Germline values: CDR1 MNHNS, CDR2 SASEGT. Trimming took off 7 bases at V and 2 bases at J, with 11 bases between the two ends. CDR3 bases: TGTGCCAGCACGGAGCGGCTAAACACCGGGGAGCTGTTTTTT. Encoded protein: CASTERLNTGELFF.

The chain employs TRBV4-1 and TRBJ2-5; 7 positions match TRBD2. V shed 4 bases and J 2 bases; nucleotides not matched to a gene: 10. The CDR3 sequence is 16 residues long. Germline V CDR1 and CDR2: MGHRA, YSYEKL. CDR3 sequence reads: CASSPGPSGLQETQYF. For the CDR3, the DNA is TGCGCCAGCAGCCCCGGCCCTAGCGGTCTACAAGAGACCCAGTACTTC.

The chain uses TRBV13 and TRBJ2-5; 9 nucleotides align to TRBD1. The trim removed 7 bases at V and 11 bases at J, leaving 17 bases unmatched. Germline CDR1 PRHDT, CDR2 FYEKMQ (reference sequence). The CDR3 runs 15 residues. CDR3 bases: TGTGCCAGCACCATTCCCGGGACAGGGACAAAGAAGCAGTACTTC. Its translation is CASTIPGTGTKKQYF.

The CDR3 nucleotides read TGTGCCAGCAGCCAAGAACAGGGTTATGAGCAGTTCTTC. This codes for CASSQEQGYEQFF. This chain joins TRBV16 and TRBJ2-1, with a weak D call TRBD1 (6 bases). The CDR3 has 13 residues. V lost 2 bases to trimming and J lost 8 bases, with 10 bases between them. In germline, CDR1 is KGHSY, CDR2 FQNENV.

The rearrangement joins TRBV2 to TRBJ1-5; no definite D call. CDR3 length: 14 amino acids. Germline V gene data show CDR1 as SNHLY and CDR2 as FYNNEI. Trimming removed 3 bases at V and 1 base at J, with 7 bases between. CDR3 in DNA: TGTGCCAGCAGTGAGGCCATCAGCAATCAGCCCCAGCATTTT. Translating gives CASSEAISNQPQHF.

This clone was observed a single time. The chain carries TRBV5-6 and TRBJ2-2, with 8 bases matching TRBD2. CDR3 size: 15 residues. Germline values: CDR1 SGHDT, CDR2 YYEEEE. J was trimmed by 5 bases and V by 4 bases; bases with no gene match: 7. CDR3 sequence: CASSGLAGKTGELFF. Here the CDR3 DNA reads TGTGCCAGCAGCGGACTAGCAGGAAAAACCGGGGAGCTGTTTTTT. The variable domain in full, completed from reference TRBV5-6 and TRBJ2-2, reads DAGVTQSPTHLIKTRGQQVTLRCSPKSGHDTVSWYQQALGQGPQFIFQYYEEEERQRGNFPDRFSGHQFPNYSSELNVNALLLGDSALYLCASSGLAGKTGELFFGEGSRLTVL.

The gene calls are TRBV18 and TRBJ1-5; weak D call: TRBD1 (6 bases). CDR3 length: 16 residues. CDR1 is KGHSH, CDR2 LQKENI, per germline. Deletions cut 2 bases from V and 0 bases from J, with 11 bases between. In nucleotides, the CDR3 is TGTGCCAGCTCACCAACCCAGGGGTATAGCAATCAGCCCCAGCATTTT. Its translation: CASSPTQGYSNQPQHF.

The chain combines TRBV6-5 with TRBJ1-1; D remains ambiguous. V dropped 4 bases and J dropped 5 bases, with 20 bases sitting between them. Germline loops: CDR1 MNHEY, CDR2 SVGAGI. This CDR3 comprises 16 residues. CDR3 DNA: TGTGCCAGCAGTTCCCAGCCAGGAGGTGGAAGTACTGAAGCTTTCTTT. It translates to CASSSQPGGGSTEAFF.

The chain is built from TRBV5-4 and TRBJ2-1; TRBD2 matches 8 bases. Trimming removed 4 bases from V and 9 bases from J; junction bases left unmatched: 9. The CDR3 runs 14 residues. Germline V lookup: CDR1 SGHNT, CDR2 YYREEE (reference sequence). CDR3 amino acids: CASSPGRARAEQFF. CDR3 bases: TGTGCCAGCAGCCCCGGGAGGGCAAGAGCTGAGCAGTTCTTC.

This chain uses TRBV5-1 with TRBJ2-3; 7 nucleotides match TRBD2. Trimming cost V 5 bases and J 3 bases; bases outside gene matches: 3. CDR1 and CDR2 (germline): SGHRS, YFSETQ. CDR3 size: 13 residues. The CDR3 reads CASSNSGTDTQYF. In DNA form, the CDR3 reads TGCGCCAGCAGTAATAGCGGGACAGATACGCAGTATTTT.

The chain links TRBV5-1 to TRBJ1-2; 7 positions agree with TRBD1. This CDR3 contains 14 residues. J was trimmed by 6 bases and V by 0 bases; bases with no gene match: 5. Germline CDR1 is SGHRS and CDR2 is YFSETQ. CDR3 in amino acids: CASSLESGQNGYTF. The CDR3, as DNA: TGCGCCAGCAGCTTGGAGTCGGGACAGAATGGCTACACCTTC.

The chain couples TRBV6-1 to TRBJ2-2, with D maybe TRBD1 (5 bases). V lost 2 bases to trimming and J lost 0 bases, with 10 bases between them. This CDR3 has 16 residues. Germline V gene data show CDR1 as MNHNS and CDR2 as SASEGT. CDR3 residues: CASSERGGSNTGELFF. The CDR3 DNA is TGTGCCAGCAGTGAAAGGGGCGGATCGAACACCGGGGAGCTGTTTTTT.

This clone occurred a few times. The chain links TRBV25-1 to TRBJ2-3; tentatively, D is TRBD2 (6 bases). V lost 4 bases and J 1 base, leaving 15 bases between the germline ends. The CDR3 is made up of 16 amino acids. Germline V CDR1 and CDR2: MGHDK, SYGVNS. CDR3 bases: TGTGCCAGCAGTGTAATTTGGGCTAGCGGCACAGATACGCAGTATTTT. This gives the protein CASSVIWASGTDTQYF.

V and J are TRBV30 and TRBJ2-3; TRBD2 might be the D (5 bases). V was trimmed by 0 bases and J by 6 bases, leaving 16 bases between them. In germline, CDR1 is GTSNPN, CDR2 SVGIG (reference sequence). The CDR3 consists of 15 residues. This CDR3 is CAWSVRGGSTDTQYF. CDR3 in DNA: TGTGCCTGGAGTGTACGGGGTGGGAGTACCGATACGCAGTATTTT.

This chain uses TRBV5-1 with TRBJ2-5; TRBD1 aligns across 7 bases. The CDR3 spans 14 residues. V lost 4 bases to trimming and J lost 4 bases; unmatched junction nucleotides: 7. Germline-derived CDR1 and CDR2 are SGHRS and YFSETQ. The CDR3 is CASSHPTGSETQYF. The CDR3 coding sequence is TGCGCCAGCAGCCATCCGACAGGGTCAGAGACCCAGTACTTC. The whole variable domain, remainder taken from reference TRBV5-1 and TRBJ2-5, is KAGVTQTPRYLIKTRGQQVTLSCSPISGHRSVSWYQQTPGQGLQFLFEYFSETQRNKGNFPGRFSGRQFSNSRSEMNVSTLELGDSALYLCASSHPTGSETQYFGPGTRLLVL.

J is TRBJ1-4 and V is TRBV4-1; TRBD1 aligns across 7 bases. V shed 0 bases and J 7 bases; nucleotides not matched to a gene: 8. This CDR3 spans 16 amino acids. CDR1 and CDR2 (germline): MGHRA, YSYEKL. This CDR3 is CASSQDLKGAAEKLFF. In nucleotides, the CDR3 is TGCGCCAGCAGCCAAGATCTAAAGGGGGCTGCTGAAAAACTGTTTTTT.

The chain recombines TRBV28 with TRBJ2-7, with TRBD2 matching over 11 bases. Germline V gene data show CDR1 as MDHEN and CDR2 as SYDVKM. The CDR3 has 16 residues. The ends lost 5 bases at V and 2 bases at J; junction bases unmatched: 8. The CDR3 region has the DNA TGTGCCAGCAGTACATGGACTAGCGGGTTACCCTACGAGCAGTACTTC. Translated, it gives CASSTWTSGLPYEQYF.

Remarks on this clone: Other DNA sequences from this sample encode an identical CDR3 as well. The chain is built from TRBV5-1 and TRBJ1-2; D perhaps matches TRBD1 (5 bases). Germline V gene data show CDR1 as SGHRS and CDR2 as YFSETQ. This CDR3 is built from 12 residues. The V and J ends lost 5 bases and 5 bases respectively, with 10 bases between them. In DNA, the CDR3 is TGCGCCAGCAGGGAGACAGATTATGGCTACACCTTC. This sequence encodes CASRETDYGYTF. The whole variable domain, remainder taken from reference TRBV5-1 and TRBJ1-2, is KAGVTQTPRYLIKTRGQQVTLSCSPISGHRSVSWYQQTPGQGLQFLFEYFSETQRNKGNFPGRFSGRQFSNSRSEMNVSTLELGDSALYLCASRETDYGYTFGSGTRLTVV.

The gene calls are TRBV27 and TRBJ2-1; 10 bases align to TRBD2. Trimming removed 2 bases from V and 6 bases from J; junction bases left unmatched: 7. CDR3 length: 16 amino acids. Germline loops: CDR1 MNHEY, CDR2 SMNVEV (reference sequence). The CDR3 protein is CASSLIWLAGVNEQFF. For the CDR3, the DNA is TGTGCCAGCAGTTTAATCTGGCTAGCGGGAGTCAATGAGCAGTTCTTC.

In its sample, this clone was seen once. The V and J genes are TRBV2 and TRBJ2-5, with D tentatively TRBD1 (5 bases). With the DNA end fitting TRBJ2-7 better, the J assignment may be wrong. Germline lookup yields CDR1 SNHLY and CDR2 FYNNEI. The CDR3 sequence is 13 residues long. CDR3 DNA: TGTGCCAGCAGTGGACAGACCCTGGACGAGCAGTACTTC. Its protein is CASSGQTLDEQYF.

The gene calls are TRBV28 and TRBJ2-1; 8 positions match TRBD2. The germline CDR1 and CDR2 sequences are MDHEN and SYDVKM. CDR3 length: 14 amino acids. The V segment lost 7 bases and the J segment 6 bases; nucleotides outside the gene matches: 8. The CDR3 DNA follows: TGTGCCAGCACCCCAGCGGGAGTCTCCAATGAGCAGTTCTTC. Translation: CASTPAGVSNEQFF.